A single sample gave rise to the 24 T cell receptor beta chains below, sequenced in a study of shared clonotypes between healthy human individuals. Assay: immunoSEQ multiplex PCR; the TCRdb copy retains only in-frame clones and omits some. Here the sample spans approximately 2,000,000 clones, 85% to 95% being singletons. Terminally differentiated effector memory CD45RA+ cells were excluded from the naive CD8 cells, which were CD45RO-negative and positively selected for CCR7. Sequencing was carried out using naive CD8+ T cells from PBMCs. The source of these receptors is a man between 18 and 35 years old in good health. Some clones in this sample may be carry-over from other donors' samples.

The chain combines TRBV19 with TRBJ2-7; 8 bases are shared with TRBD2. CDR1 is LNHDA, CDR2 SQIVND, per germline (reference sequence). Losses at the gene ends were 10 bases for V and 3 bases for J; bases not matched to a gene: 17. CDR3 length: 16 amino acids. CDR3 region: CATSMRTGGDFYEQYF. For the CDR3, the DNA is TGTGCCACCAGTATGAGGACCGGGGGGGACTTCTACGAGCAGTACTTC.

The rearrangement uses TRBV7-6 and TRBJ1-4; D unresolved. The CDR3 contains 14 residues. The germline gives CDR1 SGHVS, CDR2 FNYEAQ. Trimming stripped 4 bases from V and 0 bases from J, with 6 bases between. The CDR3 DNA is TGTGCCAGCAGCTCAAGGACAACTAATGAAAAACTGTTTTTT. Translation gives CASSSRTTNEKLFF.

V usage is TRBV19 and J usage is TRBJ2-7; 8 bases match TRBD2. Germline-derived CDR1 and CDR2 are LNHDA and SQIVND (reference sequence). The CDR3 length is 15 residues. V shed 5 bases, J shed 5 bases, and the junction held 11 bases outside the gene matches. This chain's CDR3 is CASSPGLASLDEQYF. The CDR3 DNA follows: TGTGCCAGTAGTCCAGGACTAGCTTCCCTCGACGAGCAGTACTTC.

The chain uses TRBV13 and TRBJ1-2, with D tentatively TRBD1 (6 bases). CDR1 and CDR2 from the germline V gene are PRHDT and FYEKMQ (reference sequence). Trimming removed 1 base from V and 3 bases from J, with 12 bases in between. The CDR3 is 15 amino acids. CDR3 residues: CASSLEGDPDYGYTF. CDR3 in DNA: TGTGCCAGCAGCTTAGAGGGGGACCCCGACTATGGCTACACCTTC.

V and J are TRBV5-8 and TRBJ2-3; 10 bases agree with TRBD1. This CDR3 has 15 residues. With 2 bases clipped from V and 1 base from J, the junction kept 1 base outside the gene matches. Germline CDR1 and CDR2: SGHTS and YDEGEE. Written as DNA, the CDR3 is TGTGCCAGCAGCTTTGGACAGGGGGGCACAGATACGCAGTATTTT. This gives the protein CASSFGQGGTDTQYF. Based on the CDR3 plus reference TRBV5-8 and TRBJ2-3, the full variable domain is EAGVTQSPTHLIKTRGQQATLRCSPISGHTSVYWYQQALGLGLQFLLWYDEGEERNRGNFPPRFSGRQFPNYSSELNVNALELEDSALYLCASSFGQGGTDTQYFGPGTRLTVL.

The sample holds one count of this clone. This rearrangement joins TRBV29-1 to TRBJ2-1; 8 bases are a match to TRBD2. Unmatched junction bases numbered 9, after V lost 5 bases and J lost 6 bases. There are 14 residues in the CDR3. Per germline, CDR1 SQVTM and CDR2 ANQGSEA. The CDR3 DNA sequence: TGCAGCGTTAGGCCCCACGGGAGGGGCAATGAGCAGTTCTTC. Translation gives CSVRPHGRGNEQFF.

The rearrangement uses TRBV11-2 and TRBJ2-5; 7 nucleotides agree with TRBD2. The CDR3 covers 15 residues. The germline gives CDR1 SGHAT, CDR2 FQNNGV. J was trimmed by 1 base and V by 1 base; bases with no gene match: 3. The CDR3 coding sequence is TGTGCCAGCAGCTTAGTGGGGAGGGCCCAAGAGACCCAGTACTTC. Translated, it gives CASSLVGRAQETQYF.

This clone has just one count. The chain uses TRBV6-4 and TRBJ1-4, with 8 bases identical to TRBD1. There are 15 residues in the CDR3. J gave up 8 bases and V 4 bases, and 9 bases lay outside the gene matches. The germline gives CDR1 MRHNA, CDR2 SNTAGT. For the CDR3, the DNA is TGTGCCAGCAGTGGGGAGGGACAGGCGGGCGAAAAACTGTTTTTT. It codes for CASSGEGQAGEKLFF.

The V call is TRBV11-2, the J call TRBJ2-1; D is unresolved. Germline-derived CDR1 and CDR2 are SGHAT and FQNNGV. Trimming left V 5 bases short and J 4 bases short, with 15 bases between. The CDR3 length is 15 residues. CDR3 nucleotides: TGTGCCAGCAGCCCTGCTGAAGGCAGATACAATGAGCAGTTCTTC. Encoded protein: CASSPAEGRYNEQFF. Variable domain in full (rest from reference TRBV11-2 and TRBJ2-1): EAGVAQSPRYKIIEKRQSVAFWCNPISGHATLYWYQQILGQGPKLLIQFQNNGVVDDSQLPKDRFSAERLKGVDSTLKIQPAKLEDSAVYLCASSPAEGRYNEQFFGPGTRLTVL.

The chain joins TRBV7-2 to TRBJ2-7; 7 nucleotides match TRBD1. The CDR3 has 15 residues. V was clipped by 5 bases and J by 7 bases; unmatched bases: 14. In germline, CDR1 is SGHTA, CDR2 FQGNSA. The CDR3 is CASSLSGDRVIEQYF. CDR3 DNA sequence: TGTGCCAGCAGCCTGTCCGGAGACAGGGTAATTGAGCAGTACTTC. Complete variable domain (other parts from reference TRBV7-2 and TRBJ2-7): GAGVSQSPSNKVTEKGKDVELRCDPISGHTALYWYRQSLGQGLEFLIYFQGNSAPDKSGLPSDRFSAERTGGSVSTLTIQRTQQEDSAVYLCASSLSGDRVIEQYFGPGTRLTVT.

The rearrangement links TRBV2 to TRBJ2-1; 12 bases align to TRBD2. Germline V CDR1 and CDR2: SNHLY, FYNNEI. With V trimmed by 6 bases and J by 6 bases, 6 bases remained unmatched. The CDR3 is 15 amino acids. The CDR3 protein is CASSDRLAGVNEQFF. The CDR3 DNA reads TGTGCCAGCAGCGACCGACTAGCGGGAGTCAATGAGCAGTTCTTC.

V and J are TRBV4-2 and TRBJ2-7, with D possibly matching TRBD2 (5 bases). The CDR3 sequence is 16 residues long. In germline, CDR1 is LGHNA, CDR2 YNFKEQ. Between the trimmed V and J ends, which lost 0 bases and 4 bases, there was a span of 16 bases. The CDR3 loop is CASSQEPLSRGYEQYF. The CDR3 DNA reads TGTGCCAGCAGCCAAGAACCCCTAAGTCGGGGTTACGAGCAGTACTTC.

The chain is built from TRBV2 and TRBJ2-7; D is unresolved. Germline lookup yields CDR1 SNHLY and CDR2 FYNNEI. Trimming removed 5 bases at V and 1 base at J, with 12 bases between. The CDR3 consists of 14 residues. CDR3 DNA sequence: TGTGCCAGCAGTCCGGGCCCCTCATCCTACGAGCAGTACTTC. This codes for CASSPGPSSYEQYF.

The chain carries TRBV11-2 and TRBJ1-2, with D possibly being TRBD1 (6 bases). Trimming removed 5 bases from V and 2 bases from J, with 15 bases in between. Germline CDR1 and CDR2: SGHAT and FQNNGV. The CDR3 is 15 residues long. CDR3 in amino acids: CASSLAGTMNYGYTF. CDR3 coding DNA: TGTGCCAGCAGCCTCGCCGGGACAATGAACTATGGCTACACCTTC.

The rearrangement uses TRBV7-9 and TRBJ2-7, with TRBD1 matching over 7 bases. Germline V gene lookup returns CDR1 SEHNR and CDR2 FQNEAQ (reference sequence). The junction had 10 bases not matched to a gene; V was cut back by 5 bases and J by 6 bases. The length of the CDR3 is 14 residues. The CDR3 reads CASSVSTGSSEQYF. As DNA, the CDR3 is TGTGCCAGCAGCGTATCGACAGGGTCTAGCGAGCAGTACTTC.

The rearrangement joins TRBV7-3 to TRBJ2-1, with D perhaps TRBD2 (6 bases). Germline CDR1 is SGHTA and CDR2 is FQGTGA. V was clipped by 1 base and J by 5 bases, with 18 bases between them. The CDR3 loop spans 17 amino acids. The CDR3 bases are TGTGCCAGCAGCTTAAACCCCCGGGACTCCTCGAACAATGAGCAGTTCTTC. Protein product: CASSLNPRDSSNNEQFF. The full variable domain, in which reference TRBV7-3 and TRBJ2-1 provide the parts outside the CDR3, is GAGVSQTPSNKVTEKGKYVELRCDPISGHTALYWYRQSLGQGPEFLIYFQGTGAADDSGLPNDRFFAVRPEGSVSTLKIQRTERGDSAVYLCASSLNPRDSSNNEQFFGPGTRLTVL.

The V call is TRBV19, the J call TRBJ1-1; D gene uncertain. The ends were cut back, 2 bases at V and 12 bases at J, with 16 bases in the middle. This CDR3 has 13 residues. Germline loops: CDR1 LNHDA, CDR2 SQIVND (reference sequence). The CDR3 DNA follows: TGTGCCAGTAGTATACCCTCCGGATGGAGGTCTTTCTTT. It yields the protein CASSIPSGWRSFF.

The chain employs TRBV7-2 and TRBJ2-2; tentatively, D is TRBD1 (5 bases). The CDR3 is 14 residues long. Germline V lookup: CDR1 SGHTA, CDR2 FQGNSA. Trimming left V 4 bases short and J 6 bases short, with 12 bases between. The CDR3 DNA reads TGTGCCAGCAGCTCGCAGCTAGGGGCCGGGGAGCTGTTTTTT. It codes for CASSSQLGAGELFF.

The chain recombines TRBV7-9 with TRBJ1-1, with D possibly being TRBD1 (5 bases). The germline V and J ends were trimmed by 2 bases and 4 bases, with 11 bases remaining between them. The CDR3 covers 14 residues. Per the germline V gene, CDR1 is SEHNR and CDR2 is FQNEAQ (reference sequence). CDR3: CASSLREGLTEAFF. CDR3 in DNA: TGTGCCAGCAGCTTAAGAGAGGGGCTCACTGAAGCTTTCTTT.

CDR3 sequence (DNA): TGTGCCAGCAGTCCCTATTCCGGGGACACAGATACGCAGTATTTT. It translates to CASSPYSGDTDTQYF. The chain uses TRBV27 and TRBJ2-3, with D perhaps TRBD2 (5 bases). Per the germline V gene, CDR1 is MNHEY and CDR2 is SMNVEV (reference sequence). The CDR3 is 15 amino acids. The V and J ends lost 5 bases and 2 bases respectively, with 14 bases between them.

This rearrangement joins TRBV4-3 to TRBJ1-1; D is possibly TRBD1 (6 bases). CDR3 size: 15 residues. Germline values: CDR1 LGHNA, CDR2 YSLEER. The V and J ends lost 4 bases and 5 bases respectively, with 17 bases between them. CDR3 in amino acids: CASSRFTGTRTEAFF. The CDR3 DNA sequence: TGCGCCAGCAGCCGATTTACAGGGACCAGAACTGAAGCTTTCTTT.

The chain joins TRBV27 to TRBJ2-1, with D perhaps TRBD1 or TRBD2 (5 bases each). Trimming took off 5 bases at V and 5 bases at J, with 19 bases between the two ends. This CDR3 comprises 16 residues. CDR1 and CDR2 (germline): MNHEY, SMNVEV (reference sequence). The CDR3, as DNA: TGTGCCAGCAGTCCCTATTATGAGGGGCAACACAATGAGCAGTTCTTC. Encoded protein: CASSPYYEGQHNEQFF.

This CDR3 is CATSRQRGSGETQYF. The CDR3, as DNA: TGTGCCACCAGCAGACAACGGGGGAGCGGAGAGACCCAGTACTTC. The chain carries TRBV15 and TRBJ2-5; D perhaps matches TRBD2 (6 bases). The V and J ends lost 2 bases and 4 bases respectively, with 14 bases between them. Germline V gives CDR1 LNHNV, CDR2 YYDKDF (reference sequence). This CDR3 spans 15 amino acids. The full variable domain, completed using reference TRBV15 and TRBJ2-5, is DAMVIQNPRYQVTQFGKPVTLSCSQTLNHNVMYWYQQKSSQAPKLLFHYYDKDFNNEADTPDNFQSRRPNTSFCFLDIRSPGLGDTAMYLCATSRQRGSGETQYFGPGTRLLVL.

A single count supports this clone. The J gene is TRBJ2-1, the V gene TRBV7-9; 9 nucleotides agree with TRBD1. The germline CDR1 and CDR2 sequences are SEHNR and FQNEAQ (reference sequence). The CDR3 has 19 amino acids. The V gene end was trimmed by 2 bases and the J gene end by 6 bases; junction bases not matched to a gene: 17. The CDR3 sequence is CASSLPNSNRGRAGNEQFF. The DNA of the CDR3 is TGTGCCAGCAGCTTACCCAATTCAAACAGGGGGCGCGCAGGCAATGAGCAGTTCTTC.